This record looks at one T cell receptor (beta chain) sequence and its context. The antigen is undetermined. This CDR3 is also generated by other DNA sequences in the sample. Per the original methods: With immunoSEQ giving junction-only sequences and no quality scores, filtering differed. The method was immunoSEQ multiplex PCR; TCRdb's version includes in-frame clones alone and lacks a portion of them. For V, J and clone size, that table is used; D and trimming come from the DNA. The sample consists of roughly 1.4 million clones, approximately 98.5% of them appearing once. This sample was taken from a study of shared clonotypes between healthy human individuals. Regarding the study as a whole: Compared with memory subsets, naive subsets generally had larger estimated richness.

The ends were cut back, 2 bases at V and 3 bases at J, with 10 bases in the middle. The CDR3 totals 14 residues. CDR1 MNHNS and CDR2 SASEGT come from the germline V gene. Sequenced sample: naive CD4+ T cells sorted from blood. Subset: CD45RA+ positively selected. The TCR was taken from a man aged 25 to 45 in good health. V usage is TRBV6-1 and J usage is TRBJ1-1; D is uncertain. DNA for the CDR3: TGTGCCAGCAGTGAATCGACTGGGGACACTGAAGCTTTCTTT. It codes for CASSESTGDTEAFF.